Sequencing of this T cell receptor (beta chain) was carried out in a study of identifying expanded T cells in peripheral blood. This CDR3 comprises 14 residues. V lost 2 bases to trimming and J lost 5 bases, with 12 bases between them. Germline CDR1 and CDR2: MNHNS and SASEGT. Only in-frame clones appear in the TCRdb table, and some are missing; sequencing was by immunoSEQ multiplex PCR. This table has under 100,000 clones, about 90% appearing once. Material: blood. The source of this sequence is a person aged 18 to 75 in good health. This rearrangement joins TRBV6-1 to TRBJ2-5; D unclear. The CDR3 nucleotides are TGTGCCAGCAGTGAATCCGTGGCTCGGGAGACCCAGTACTTC. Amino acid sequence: CASSESVARETQYF.